Following are 12 T cell receptor beta chains from one sample sequenced in a study of T cell responses to AZD1222 COVID-19 vaccine. Measured with immunoSEQ multiplex PCR; TCRdb has only the in-frame clones, and not every one. Of roughly 76,000 clones detected, roughly 84% appear once; the ten largest clones hold approximately 10%. The sample consisted of peripheral blood, taken on day 0 of AZD1222 vaccination. These receptors were taken from an adult in good health.

This clone appeared a single time. J is TRBJ2-2 and V is TRBV18; no reliable D call. V was shortened by 2 bases and J by 4 bases, with 5 bases between the two germline ends. CDR1 KGHSH and CDR2 LQKENI come from the germline V gene. The CDR3 spans 13 residues. For the CDR3, the DNA is TGTGCCAGCTCACCAGGGGTCACCGGGGAGCTGTTTTTT. It encodes CASSPGVTGELFF. Supplemented by reference TRBV18 and TRBJ2-2, the full variable domain reads NAGVMQNPRHLVRRRGQEARLRCSPMKGHSHVYWYRQLPEEGLKFMVYLQKENIIDESGMPKERFSAEFPKEGPSILRIQQVVRGDSAAYFCASSPGVTGELFFGEGSRLTVL.

The chain employs TRBV7-3 and TRBJ2-7, with D perhaps TRBD1 (6 bases). The CDR3 contains 13 residues. Germline values: CDR1 SGHTA, CDR2 FQGTGA. V dropped 4 bases and J dropped 7 bases, with 14 bases sitting between them. As DNA, the CDR3 is TGTGCCAGCAGCTCCTCACAGGGTTGGGAGCAGTACTTC. This sequence encodes CASSSSQGWEQYF.

This clone was detected only once. The chain links TRBV5-1 to TRBJ1-5; D gene uncertain. This CDR3 region has 13 residues. V lost 7 bases and J 6 bases, leaving 14 bases between the germline ends. The germline CDR1 and CDR2 sequences are SGHRS and YFSETQ. CDR3 nucleotide sequence: TGCGCCAGCTCTAGGGATTTAGGTCAGCCCCAGCATTTT. Its translation: CASSRDLGQPQHF.

V usage is TRBV28 and J usage is TRBJ1-5; D is perhaps TRBD1 (6 bases). Trimming took off 5 bases at V and 6 bases at J, with 20 bases between the two ends. From germline, CDR1 is MDHEN and CDR2 SYDVKM. The CDR3 length is 16 residues. CDR3 nucleotide sequence: TGTGCCAGCAGTCTAGATCGAGGGGGTGGATTTCAGCCCCAGCATTTT. It is translated as CASSLDRGGGFQPQHF.

This clone came up once. The CDR3, as DNA: TGCGCCAGCCTCCGGGGACACGCGAACACCGGGGAGCTGTTTTTT. It encodes CASLRGHANTGELFF. The rearrangement joins TRBV5-1 to TRBJ2-2; D is possibly TRBD1 (6 bases). V was pared by 7 bases and J by 0 bases, with 13 bases between. This CDR3 spans 15 amino acids. Germline CDR1 is SGHRS and CDR2 is YFSETQ.

The chain employs TRBV7-2 and TRBJ2-3; possibly TRBD1 for D (5 bases). Deletions cut 2 bases from V and 4 bases from J, with 13 bases between. Germline-derived CDR1 and CDR2 are SGHTA and FQGNSA. This CDR3 region has 15 residues. The CDR3 DNA is TGTGCCAGCAGCTTATCTCCTAACAGGCCAGATACGCAGTATTTT. Encoded protein: CASSLSPNRPDTQYF.

This rearrangement joins TRBV28 to TRBJ2-7, with 10 nucleotides matching TRBD2. Germline trimming cut 4 bases from V and 2 bases from J; bases unmatched to any gene: 5. The germline gives CDR1 MDHEN, CDR2 SYDVKM. There are 15 residues in the CDR3. The CDR3 sequence: CASSSGTSVPYEQYV. In nucleotides, the CDR3 is TGTGCCAGCAGTTCCGGGACTAGCGTTCCCTACGAGCAGTACGTC.

The chain recombines TRBV5-1 with TRBJ2-1; a possible D gene is TRBD1 (6 bases). V was cut by 0 bases and J by 1 base, with 8 bases left in between. The CDR3 loop spans 15 amino acids. Germline loops: CDR1 SGHRS, CDR2 YFSETQ. DNA of the CDR3: TGCGCCAGCAGCTTGGGGACAGATTCCTACAATGAGCAGTTCTTC. It encodes CASSLGTDSYNEQFF.

The chain recombines TRBV15 with TRBJ2-7, with TRBD2 identical over 7 bases. The CDR3 consists of 15 residues. The V segment lost 2 bases and the J segment 4 bases; nucleotides outside the gene matches: 8. Germline lookup yields CDR1 LNHNV and CDR2 YYDKDF (reference sequence). The CDR3 spells CATSRSLAARYEQYF. The CDR3 coding sequence is TGTGCCACCAGCAGATCCCTAGCGGCCAGATACGAGCAGTACTTC.

The V and J genes are TRBV9 and TRBJ2-1; TRBD1 matches 8 bases. Germline CDR1 is SGDLS and CDR2 is YYNGEE. The junction had 11 bases not matched to a gene; V was cut back by 3 bases and J by 6 bases. The CDR3 spans 16 residues. CDR3 coding DNA: TGTGCCAGCAGCGAGACAGGGGCCGGGTGGCGCAATGAGCAGTTCTTC. Amino acids: CASSETGAGWRNEQFF.

V and J are TRBV5-1 and TRBJ2-1; 11 nucleotides agree with TRBD2. V was pared by 5 bases and J by 8 bases, with 3 bases of the junction left unmatched. This CDR3 region has 13 residues. Germline CDR1 and CDR2: SGHRS and YFSETQ. CDR3 sequence reads: CASSSGRGDEQFF. CDR3 DNA sequence: TGCGCCAGCAGTAGCGGGAGGGGGGATGAGCAGTTCTTC.

The chain employs TRBV20-1 and TRBJ2-3, with D unresolved. V shed 6 bases and J shed 6 bases, with 10 bases lying between them. The CDR3 consists of 11 residues. The germline gives CDR1 DFQATT, CDR2 SNEGSKA (reference sequence). The CDR3 coding sequence is TGCAGTGCCGAGGACCACGATACGCAGTATTTT. Its translation: CSAEDHDTQYF.